This TCR beta chain was identified in a study of cytomegalovirus exposure and HLA in healthy donors. V was shortened by 6 bases and J by 4 bases, with 13 bases between the two germline ends. Germline assignment: CDR1 LNHDA and CDR2 SQIVND (reference sequence). This CDR3 comprises 14 residues. Using immunoSEQ multiplex PCR, the repertoire was profiled, and TCRdb retains in-frame clones only, with some absent. The repertoire holds 55,000 to 70,000 clones, with 90% to 95% as singletons. The origin of this receptor is a woman between 25 and 40 years old in good health and CMV-seronegative. The J gene is TRBJ1-5, the V gene TRBV19, with a weak D call TRBD1 (6 bases). Sequenced material: PBMCs. The CDR3 region has the DNA TGTGCCAGTAGCCAGGGGTCACGGAATCAGCCCCAGCATTTT. Amino acid sequence: CASSQGSRNQPQHF.